The entry below describes one T cell receptor (beta chain). TCRdb used MiXCR to reprocess the RACE reads, holding one entry per CDR3 protein. The table lists 90,000 to 110,000 distinct CDR3 sequences, 30% to 35% of them singletons, with less than 3% in the top ten. The sample belongs to a study of human T cells and chemical hapten exposure. V was clipped by 1 base and J by 4 bases; unmatched bases: 3. This CDR3 comprises 15 residues. Germline CDR1 SGHAT, CDR2 FQNNGV. The time point here: patch test 3, about 24 weeks after DPC sensitization. Treatment indicated: therapeutic diphenylcyclopropenone sensitization with weekly scalp DPC.

The source of this sequence is a man aged 35-49 years with alopecia areata. Some clones in this sample may be carry-over from other donors' samples. The chain uses TRBV11-2 and TRBJ2-3; 9 bases map to TRBD1. The starting material was whole blood, obtained in connection with sensitization to the hapten diphenylcyclopropenone (DPC). The CDR3, as DNA: TGTGCCAGCAGCTTAGGGACAGGGGCAGCAGATACGCAGTATTTT. Translated: CASSLGTGAADTQYF.